A selection of T cell receptor beta chains follows, all from one sample in a study of graft-versus-host responses after intestinal transplantation. Clones were read by immunoSEQ multiplex PCR, and TCRdb kept only the in-frame ones, dropping some. The repertoire holds 130,000 or so clones, with around 90% as singletons. For these receptors, no antigen is known. The specimen was unstimulated CD4+ T cells sorted from spleen or lymph node cells, collected before intestinal transplant. The receptors were gathered from a human donor who received an intestinal transplant. CDR3s include the opening cysteine and the closing phenylalanine or tryptophan. The order of the fields is J gene, D gene, V gene, clone size, CDR3 DNA, CDR3 protein. D genes are given only for firm matches. Clone size is stated in some rows and not others, as once, few, many or a class when expanded.

J: TRBJ1-4
D: NA
V: TRBV5-1
size: once
DNA: TGCGCCAGCAGAAAGGAGGGTAATTTGACTAATGAAAAACTGTTTTTT
CDR3: CASRKEGNLTNEKLFF

J: TRBJ2-5
D: TRBD2
V: TRBV5-4
size: once
DNA: TGTGCCAGCAGCACTGGGACTAGCGGGGGGGTAAGAGAGACCCAGTACTTC
CDR3: CASSTGTSGGVRETQYF

J: TRBJ2-3
D: NA
V: TRBV2
size: NA
DNA: TGTGCCAGCAGCGATGATGTGTCCCCTAGCACAGATACGCAGTATTTT
CDR3: CASSDDVSPSTDTQYF

J: TRBJ1-1
D: NA
V: TRBV7-2
size: NA
DNA: TGTGCCAGCAGCTCATTGACGGTGAACACTGAAGCTTTCTTT
CDR3: CASSSLTVNTEAFF

J: TRBJ2-3
D: NA
V: TRBV2
size: NA
DNA: TGTGCCAGCAGTGTGGGGCCGGGGGCCACAGATACGCAGTATTTT
CDR3: CASSVGPGATDTQYF

J: TRBJ1-5
D: TRBD1
V: TRBV19
size: NA
DNA: TGTGCCAGTAGTAGCACCGCGGACAGGGGCTTACATCAGCCCCAGCATTTT
CDR3: CASSSTADRGLHQPQHF

J: TRBJ2-5
D: TRBD1
V: TRBV19
size: NA
DNA: TGTGCCAGTAGTTACAGGGGAGCGGAGACCCAGTACTTC
CDR3: CASSYRGAETQYF

J: TRBJ2-1
D: TRBD2
V: TRBV5-4
size: NA
DNA: TGTGCCAGCAGCCCGGGGGGACTAGCGGGGGGCGCCTCCAATGAGCAGTTCTTC
CDR3: CASSPGGLAGGASNEQFF

J: TRBJ2-7
D: TRBD1
V: TRBV7-8
size: NA
DNA: TGTGCCAGCGGCAACAGGGGGAGCTACGAGCAGTACTTC
CDR3: CASGNRGSYEQYF

J: TRBJ1-1
D: NA
V: TRBV4-2
size: NA
DNA: TGTGCCAGCAGCACCCGGACAGCGAACACTGAAGCTTTCTTT
CDR3: CASSTRTANTEAFF

J: TRBJ2-3
D: NA
V: TRBV10-3
size: NA
DNA: TGTGCCTCTCGGCCGGGGTTCACAGATACGCAGTATTTT
CDR3: CASRPGFTDTQYF

J: TRBJ1-1
D: TRBD1
V: TRBV9
size: NA
DNA: TGTGCCAGCAGCGCGGAGGGACAGATGAACACTGAAGCTTTCTTT
CDR3: CASSAEGQMNTEAFF

J: TRBJ1-3
D: NA
V: TRBV4-1
size: few
DNA: TGCGCCAGCAGCCAACACAGGGTGCTTGGAAACACCATATATTTT
CDR3: CASSQHRVLGNTIYF

J: TRBJ1-2
D: NA
V: TRBV18
size: NA
DNA: TGTGCCAGCTCACCTCCCGCGCTTCATGGCTACACCTTC
CDR3: CASSPPALHGYTF

J: TRBJ1-3
D: TRBD1
V: TRBV29-1
size: NA
DNA: TGCAGCGTCACAGGGGAGTCTGGAAACACCATATATTTT
CDR3: CSVTGESGNTIYF

J: TRBJ1-5
D: TRBD1
V: TRBV29-1
size: NA
DNA: TGCAGCGTTGTGATGAAGGGGGCCAATCAGCCCCAGCATTTT
CDR3: CSVVMKGANQPQHF

J: TRBJ2-3
D: TRBD2
V: TRBV6-5
size: NA
DNA: TGTGCCACAAAGCGGGGGGCTAGAGATACGCAGTATTTT
CDR3: CATKRGARDTQYF

J: TRBJ2-3
D: NA
V: TRBV6-5
size: NA
DNA: TGTGCCAGCAGTTACTCGAAAGTAGGTAGTCAAGATACGCAGTATTTT
CDR3: CASSYSKVGSQDTQYF

J: TRBJ1-5
D: NA
V: TRBV11-2
size: few
DNA: TGTGCCAGCAGCTTAGGACGGGATCAGCCCCAGCATTTT
CDR3: CASSLGRDQPQHF

J: TRBJ1-3
D: NA
V: TRBV27
size: once
DNA: TGTGCCAGCAGTTCGCGTGGTGGCCGAGAAAACACCATATATTTT
CDR3: CASSSRGGRENTIYF

J: TRBJ2-3
D: NA
V: TRBV9
size: NA
DNA: TGTGCCAGCAGCGTAGCGGCGGGCGTCACAGATACGCAGTATTTT
CDR3: CASSVAAGVTDTQYF

J: TRBJ1-3
D: NA
V: TRBV18
size: NA
DNA: TGTGCCAGCTCACCACCGGTAGGCCACTCTGGAAACACCATATATTTT
CDR3: CASSPPVGHSGNTIYF

J: TRBJ2-1
D: TRBD2
V: TRBV27
size: NA
DNA: TGTGCCAGCAGTTTGAACGGGGGGGACAATGAGCAGTTCTTC
CDR3: CASSLNGGDNEQFF

J: TRBJ1-5
D: NA
V: TRBV6-6
size: NA
DNA: TGTGCCAGCAGTGCTACAGGGAGGGACCAGCCCCAGCATTTT
CDR3: CASSATGRDQPQHF

J: TRBJ2-5
D: TRBD1
V: TRBV11-3
size: NA
DNA: TGTGCCAGCAGCTTAGCAAGACCAGGGACAGGGGTTGACTTC
CDR3: CASSLARPGTGVDF

J: TRBJ1-5
D: NA
V: TRBV18
size: NA
DNA: TGTGCCAGCTCACCCATCGCAGGGGCTTCTTATCAGCCCCAGCATTTT
CDR3: CASSPIAGASYQPQHF

J: TRBJ2-7
D: NA
V: TRBV4-2
size: NA
DNA: TGTGCCAGCAGCCAAGATCTGGTGAGCTCCTACGAGCAGTACTTC
CDR3: CASSQDLVSSYEQYF

J: TRBJ2-1
D: TRBD1
V: TRBV10-1
size: few
DNA: TGCGCCAGCAGTGCCCCTACAGGGGCCCCCTACAATGAGCAGTTCTTC
CDR3: CASSAPTGAPYNEQFF

J: TRBJ2-3
D: TRBD2
V: TRBV2
size: NA
DNA: TGTGCCAGCAAATCCGCGGGGGGGAGCACAGATACGCAGTATTTT
CDR3: CASKSAGGSTDTQYF

J: TRBJ2-7
D: NA
V: TRBV5-4
size: NA
DNA: TGTGCCAGCAGCCCCCGACAGGGACTTTCGACTTCCTACGAGCAGTACTTC
CDR3: CASSPRQGLSTSYEQYF

J: TRBJ2-4
D: NA
V: TRBV15
size: NA
DNA: TGTGCCACCAGCACTTGGACGGCCGCAAAGGGCTTTCCCAAAAACATTCAGTACTTC
CDR3: CATSTWTAAKGFPKNIQYF

J: TRBJ1-1
D: TRBD1
V: TRBV6-5
size: NA
DNA: TGTGCCAGCAGTTTACGACAGGGGAACACTGAAGCTTTCTTT
CDR3: CASSLRQGNTEAFF

J: TRBJ2-5
D: NA
V: TRBV18
size: NA
DNA: TGTGCCAGCTCACCGCCAGCGACTAGTGGGGAGACCCAGTACTTC
CDR3: CASSPPATSGETQYF

J: TRBJ2-3
D: NA
V: TRBV5-1
size: NA
DNA: TGCGCCAGCAGCCCCCACGTCAGCACAGATACGCAGTATTTT
CDR3: CASSPHVSTDTQYF

J: TRBJ1-2
D: NA
V: TRBV25-1
size: NA
DNA: TGTGCCAGCAGTGAGTATACCTTTCTAACGGCGTATGGCTACACCTTC
CDR3: CASSEYTFLTAYGYTF

J: TRBJ2-1
D: NA
V: TRBV5-4
size: NA
DNA: TGTGCCAGCAGCTTGGATAGTACCCCCTGGGAGGAGCAGTTCTTC
CDR3: CASSLDSTPWEEQFF

J: TRBJ2-2
D: NA
V: TRBV6-5
size: NA
DNA: TGTGCCAGCAGCCGAACACTTACCGGGGAGCTGTTTTTT
CDR3: CASSRTLTGELFF

J: TRBJ2-5
D: NA
V: TRBV7-9
size: NA
DNA: TGTGCCAGCTCTAAAGAGACCCAGTACTTC
CDR3: CASSKETQYF

J: TRBJ1-1
D: NA
V: TRBV7-9
size: NA
DNA: TGTGCCAGCGCAGACTTCTTCTTT
CDR3: CASADFFF

J: TRBJ2-1
D: NA
V: TRBV2
size: NA
DNA: TGTGCCAGCGGAATTTTGACCTACAATGAGCAGTTCTTC
CDR3: CASGILTYNEQFF

J: TRBJ2-2
D: NA
V: TRBV5-5
size: NA
DNA: TGTGCCAGCAGCTTGGCCGGGGGTGGCACCGGGGAGCTGTTTTTT
CDR3: CASSLAGGGTGELFF

J: TRBJ1-2
D: TRBD1
V: TRBV19
size: once
DNA: TGTGCCAGTAGTAGCCCAACCATACTAACAGGGGGCCAGAACTATGGCTACACCTTC
CDR3: CASSSPTILTGGQNYGYTF

J: TRBJ1-5
D: TRBD1
V: TRBV19
size: NA
DNA: TGTGCCAGTAGTATCCGGACAGGGAATCAGCCCCAGCATTTT
CDR3: CASSIRTGNQPQHF

J: TRBJ1-3
D: NA
V: TRBV7-9
size: NA
DNA: TGTGCCAGCAGCTTAGGGGCTGGAAACACCATATATTTT
CDR3: CASSLGAGNTIYF

J: TRBJ1-5
D: NA
V: TRBV10-3
size: NA
DNA: TGTGCCACTCAGGGATCGAAGAATCAGCCCCAGCATTTT
CDR3: CATQGSKNQPQHF

J: TRBJ1-2
D: NA
V: TRBV29-1
size: NA
DNA: TGCAGCGTTGACCGCCGGGACACCAACTATGGCTACACCTTC
CDR3: CSVDRRDTNYGYTF

J: TRBJ2-3
D: NA
V: TRBV7-8
size: once
DNA: TGTGCCAGCAGCGCCGCGAGACAGATCACAGATACGCAGTATTTT
CDR3: CASSAARQITDTQYF

J: TRBJ1-2
D: TRBD1
V: TRBV4-1
size: NA
DNA: TGCGCCAGCAGCCAAGATCTGACAGGGAGGCGCTACACCTTC
CDR3: CASSQDLTGRRYTF

J: TRBJ2-7
D: TRBD1
V: TRBV7-2
size: NA
DNA: TGTGCCAGCAGCCTAAGGACAGGGCGGGAGCAGTACTTC
CDR3: CASSLRTGREQYF

J: TRBJ2-3
D: NA
V: TRBV9
size: NA
DNA: TGTGCCAGCAGCGCATCTCCCCAGGGCACAGATACGCAGTATTTT
CDR3: CASSASPQGTDTQYF

J: TRBJ2-2
D: NA
V: TRBV9
size: NA
DNA: TGTGCCAGCAGCGGCACCGGGGAGCTGTTTTTT
CDR3: CASSGTGELFF

J: TRBJ1-2
D: NA
V: TRBV19
size: NA
DNA: TGTGCCAGTAGTATGTCATTTGGAGAGGGGGGTTTTTCTTTCTATGGCTACACCTTC
CDR3: CASSMSFGEGGFSFYGYTF

J: TRBJ2-3
D: TRBD2
V: TRBV7-2
size: once
DNA: TGTGCCAGCAGCTTAGGGCTAGCGGGGTATTCAGATACGCAGTATTTT
CDR3: CASSLGLAGYSDTQYF

J: TRBJ2-7
D: NA
V: TRBV15
size: NA
DNA: TGTGCCACCAGCTGGCGGGTCGGTGAGCACGAGCAGTACTTC
CDR3: CATSWRVGEHEQYF

J: TRBJ2-3
D: NA
V: TRBV7-9
size: once
DNA: TGTGCCAGCAGCTTCGGACTGCTAGGCGCAGATACGCAGTATTTT
CDR3: CASSFGLLGADTQYF